Listed here are 13 T cell receptor beta chains from one sample, sequenced in a study of CD8+ T cells in alopecia areata. Isolated RNA was reverse transcribed into cDNA used as the sequencing template. Profiled with immunoSEQ multiplex PCR; TCRdb holds only in-frame clones, not every one. The sample shows about 180,000 clones, 50% to 65% of them seen only once. Treatment reported: oral pan-JAK inhibitor, 5-10 mg twice daily. The sequencing here drew on CD8+ T cells sorted from blood, taken at week 24, from a patient treated with tofacitinib. The receptors derive from a human donor with alopecia areata.

The chain couples TRBV9 to TRBJ2-7; either TRBD1 or TRBD2 may supply D (5 bases each). Germline CDR1 SGDLS, CDR2 YYNGEE. The CDR3 is made up of 13 amino acids. The V end was cut by 5 bases, the J end by 5 bases, with 14 bases between. The CDR3 nucleotides are TGTGCCAGCAGTGAGGGGAATCAGGACGAGCAGTACTTC. Its protein product is CASSEGNQDEQYF.

This clone has only a few counts. This rearrangement joins TRBV29-1 to TRBJ1-6, with a weak D call TRBD1 (5 bases). CDR3 size: 13 residues. V was cut by 4 bases and J by 7 bases, with 11 bases left in between. Germline loops: CDR1 SQVTM, CDR2 ANQGSEA. The CDR3, as DNA: TGCAGCGTTGGGGGACCCGGAAATTCACCCCTCCACTTT. This translates into CSVGGPGNSPLHF.

This rearrangement joins TRBV2 to TRBJ2-1; 8 nucleotides match TRBD2. Per the germline V gene, CDR1 is SNHLY and CDR2 is FYNNEI. The CDR3 loop spans 15 amino acids. V shed 8 bases and J 4 bases; nucleotides not matched to a gene: 10. Here the CDR3 reads CASDLGGGPYNEQFF. CDR3 coding DNA: TGTGCCAGCGACCTGGGCGGGGGGCCTTACAATGAGCAGTTCTTC. Full variable domain (rest looked up from reference TRBV2 and TRBJ2-1): EPEVTQTPSHQVTQMGQEVILRCVPISNHLYFYWYRQILGQKVEFLVSFYNNEISEKSEIFDDQFSVERPDGSNFTLKIRSTKLEDSAMYFCASDLGGGPYNEQFFGPGTRLTVL.

This clone was observed a single time. The V gene is TRBV4-3, the J gene TRBJ2-7; 8 nucleotides agree with TRBD2. The germline CDR1 and CDR2 sequences are LGHNA and YSLEER. The CDR3 covers 16 residues. The V gene end was trimmed by 0 bases and the J gene end by 3 bases; junction bases not matched to a gene: 7. In nucleotides, the CDR3 is TGCGCCAGCAGCCAAGAAAGAGCGGGGGAAGACTACGAGCAGTACTTC. Its protein is CASSQERAGEDYEQYF.

V and J are TRBV30 and TRBJ2-6, with D uncertain. CDR1 and CDR2 (germline): GTSNPN, SVGIG (reference sequence). V was pared by 4 bases and J by 0 bases, with 7 bases between. The CDR3 extends over 14 amino acids. The CDR3 spells CAWTDGSGANVLTF. The DNA of the CDR3 is TGTGCCTGGACCGATGGCTCTGGGGCCAACGTCCTGACTTTC.

The table lists this clone with a few counts. This chain connects TRBV29-1 to TRBJ2-7; D is possibly TRBD2 (5 bases). Trimming left V 2 bases short and J 0 bases short, with 20 bases between. Germline CDR1 SQVTM, CDR2 ANQGSEA. The CDR3 sequence is 17 residues long. The CDR3 DNA sequence: TGCAGCGTTGAACTACCTGACTCCAAAGAGGGCTCCTACGAGCAGTACTTC. Amino acids: CSVELPDSKEGSYEQYF.

This chain joins TRBV5-4 and TRBJ2-7, with 7 bases that match TRBD2. J gave up 4 bases and V 3 bases, and 7 bases lay outside the gene matches. Germline V lookup: CDR1 SGHNT, CDR2 YYREEE (reference sequence). The CDR3 covers 14 residues. Here the CDR3 reads CASSSRELNYEQYF. The CDR3 region has the DNA TGTGCCAGCAGCTCGCGGGAGCTAAATTACGAGCAGTACTTC.

J is TRBJ1-6 and V is TRBV6-5; D is unclear. Trimming took off 5 bases at V and 8 bases at J, with 10 bases between the two ends. The germline V gene encodes CDR1 MNHEY and CDR2 SVGAGI. CDR3 length equals 13 residues. The CDR3 loop is CASSPTPDSPLHF. In nucleotides, the CDR3 is TGTGCCAGCAGTCCAACCCCGGATTCACCCCTCCACTTT.

The table lists this clone with a few counts. The CDR3 DNA is TGCAGCGCCGGACTAGCGGGGGAACATGAGCAGTTCTTC. Protein product: CSAGLAGEHEQFF. The genes are TRBV29-1 and TRBJ2-1; the match to TRBD2 covers 13 bases. J lost 8 bases, V lost 7 bases, and 5 bases had no gene match. The CDR3 extends over 13 amino acids. Germline lookup yields CDR1 SQVTM and CDR2 ANQGSEA.

The J gene is TRBJ1-1, the V gene TRBV4-2; possibly TRBD1 for D (5 bases). This CDR3 comprises 19 residues. V was trimmed by 1 base and J by 0 bases, leaving 21 bases between them. CDR1 and CDR2 (germline): LGHNA, YNFKEQ. The CDR3 here is CASSQASLGPETLNTEAFF. The CDR3 DNA sequence: TGTGCCAGCAGCCAAGCTTCTCTGGGGCCCGAAACCCTGAACACTGAAGCTTTCTTT.

This chain links TRBV30 with TRBJ1-1; tentatively, D is TRBD1 (5 bases). This CDR3 has 13 residues. Between the trimmed V and J ends, which lost 2 bases and 4 bases, there was a span of 11 bases. Germline assignment: CDR1 GTSNPN and CDR2 SVGIG (reference sequence). The CDR3 DNA reads as TGTGCCTGGAGTCGGGACCGTACCACTGAAGCTTTCTTT. Translation: CAWSRDRTTEAFF.

Comments on this clone: The sample has other DNA sequences that encode this CDR3 too. The V call is TRBV19, the J call TRBJ1-1; D is undetermined. The CDR3 covers 13 residues. The V end was cut by 1 base, the J end by 1 base, with 4 bases between. Germline loops: CDR1 LNHDA, CDR2 SQIVND (reference sequence). For the CDR3, the DNA is TGTGCCAGTAGTATAGGGACGAACACTGAAGCTTTCTTT. Encoded protein: CASSIGTNTEAFF. The whole variable domain, remainder taken from reference TRBV19 and TRBJ1-1, is DGGITQSPKYLFRKEGQNVTLSCEQNLNHDAMYWYRQDPGQGLRLIYYSQIVNDFQKGDIAEGYSVSREKKESFPLTVTSAQKNPTAFYLCASSIGTNTEAFFGQGTRLTVV.

The rearrangement uses TRBV5-6 and TRBJ2-2; D is unresolved. V lost 1 base and J lost 3, with 4 bases in between. Germline CDR1 SGHDT, CDR2 YYEEEE. The CDR3 covers 13 residues. Written as DNA, the CDR3 is TGTGCCAGCAGCTTGTGGGACACCGGGGAGCTGTTTTTT. Protein: CASSLWDTGELFF. The entire variable domain, with the rest obtained from reference TRBV5-6 and TRBJ2-2, is as follows: DAGVTQSPTHLIKTRGQQVTLRCSPKSGHDTVSWYQQALGQGPQFIFQYYEEEERQRGNFPDRFSGHQFPNYSSELNVNALLLGDSALYLCASSLWDTGELFFGEGSRLTVL.